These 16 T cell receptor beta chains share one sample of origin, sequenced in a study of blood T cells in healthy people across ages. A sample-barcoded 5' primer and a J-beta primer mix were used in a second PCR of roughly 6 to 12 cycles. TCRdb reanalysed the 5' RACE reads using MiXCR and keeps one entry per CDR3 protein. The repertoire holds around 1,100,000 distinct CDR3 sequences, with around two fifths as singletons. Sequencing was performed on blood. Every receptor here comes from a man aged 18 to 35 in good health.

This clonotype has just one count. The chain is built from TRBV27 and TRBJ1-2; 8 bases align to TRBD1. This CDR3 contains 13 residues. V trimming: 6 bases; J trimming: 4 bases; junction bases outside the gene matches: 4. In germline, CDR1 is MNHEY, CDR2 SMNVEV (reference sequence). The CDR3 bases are TGTGCCAGCAGGACGGACAGGGCCTATGGCTACACCTTC. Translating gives CASRTDRAYGYTF.

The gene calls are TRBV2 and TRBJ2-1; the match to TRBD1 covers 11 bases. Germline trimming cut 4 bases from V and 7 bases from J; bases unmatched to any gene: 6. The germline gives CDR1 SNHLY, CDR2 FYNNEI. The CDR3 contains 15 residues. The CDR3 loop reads CASSAEDRGLNEQFF. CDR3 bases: TGTGCCAGCAGTGCGGAGGACAGGGGGCTTAATGAGCAGTTCTTC.

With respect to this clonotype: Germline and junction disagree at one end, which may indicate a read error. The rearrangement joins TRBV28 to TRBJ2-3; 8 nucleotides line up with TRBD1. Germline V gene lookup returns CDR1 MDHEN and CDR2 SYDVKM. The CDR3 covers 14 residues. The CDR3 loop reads CSSRGTGYFDTQYF. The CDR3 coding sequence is TGTTCCAGCAGGGGGACAGGCTATTTCGATACGCAGTATTTT.

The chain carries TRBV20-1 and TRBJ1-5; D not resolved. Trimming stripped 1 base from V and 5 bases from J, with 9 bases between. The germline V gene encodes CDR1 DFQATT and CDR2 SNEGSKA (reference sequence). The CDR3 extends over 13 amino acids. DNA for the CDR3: TGCAGTGCTAGAGCAGAAGGCGATCAGCCCCAGCATTTT. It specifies CSARAEGDQPQHF.

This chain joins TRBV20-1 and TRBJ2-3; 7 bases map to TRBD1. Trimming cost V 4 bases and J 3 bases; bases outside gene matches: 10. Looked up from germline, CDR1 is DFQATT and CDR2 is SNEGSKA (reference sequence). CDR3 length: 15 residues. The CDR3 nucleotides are TGCAGTGCTACGATAGGGGGCCGTATGACAGATACGCAGTATTTT. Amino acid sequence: CSATIGGRMTDTQYF.

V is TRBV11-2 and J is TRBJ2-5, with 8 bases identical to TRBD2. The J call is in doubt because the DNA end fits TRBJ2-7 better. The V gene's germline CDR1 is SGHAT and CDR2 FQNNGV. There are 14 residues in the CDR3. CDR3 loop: CASSHPGLGYEQYF. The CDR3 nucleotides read TGTGCCAGCAGCCACCCGGGACTAGGCTACGAGCAGTACTTC.

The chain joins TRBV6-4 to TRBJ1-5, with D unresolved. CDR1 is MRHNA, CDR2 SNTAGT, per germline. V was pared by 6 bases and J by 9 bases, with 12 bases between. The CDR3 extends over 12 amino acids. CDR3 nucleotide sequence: TGTGCCAGCAGCGAGGGAGTTTTGCCCCAGCATTTT. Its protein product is CASSEGVLPQHF.

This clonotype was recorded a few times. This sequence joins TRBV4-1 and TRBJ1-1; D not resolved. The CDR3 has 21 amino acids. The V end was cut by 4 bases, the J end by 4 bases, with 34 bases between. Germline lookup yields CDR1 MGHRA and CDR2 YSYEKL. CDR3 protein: CASSLQLALAAVSESRTEAFF. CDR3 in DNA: TGCGCCAGCAGCCTTCAATTAGCCTTAGCGGCTGTCTCTGAGTCGCGCACTGAAGCTTTCTTT.

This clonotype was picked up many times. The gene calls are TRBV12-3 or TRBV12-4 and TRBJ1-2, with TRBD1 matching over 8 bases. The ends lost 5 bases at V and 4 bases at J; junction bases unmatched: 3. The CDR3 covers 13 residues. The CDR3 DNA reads TGTGCCAGCAGTCTACAGGGGGTCTATGGCTACACCTTC. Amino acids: CASSLQGVYGYTF.

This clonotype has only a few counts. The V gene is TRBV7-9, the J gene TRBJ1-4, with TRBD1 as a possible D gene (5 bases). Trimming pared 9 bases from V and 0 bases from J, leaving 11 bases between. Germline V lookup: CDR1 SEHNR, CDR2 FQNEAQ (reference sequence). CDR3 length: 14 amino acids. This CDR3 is CASPRGSTNEKLFF. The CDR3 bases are TGTGCCAGTCCAAGGGGATCAACTAATGAAAAACTGTTTTTT.

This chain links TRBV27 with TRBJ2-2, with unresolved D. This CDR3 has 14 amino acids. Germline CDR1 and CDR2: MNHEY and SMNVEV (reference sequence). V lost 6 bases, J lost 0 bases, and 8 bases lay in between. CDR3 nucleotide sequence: TGTGCCAGCAGGAGGCTAGCGAACACCGGGGAGCTGTTTTTT. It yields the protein CASRRLANTGELFF.

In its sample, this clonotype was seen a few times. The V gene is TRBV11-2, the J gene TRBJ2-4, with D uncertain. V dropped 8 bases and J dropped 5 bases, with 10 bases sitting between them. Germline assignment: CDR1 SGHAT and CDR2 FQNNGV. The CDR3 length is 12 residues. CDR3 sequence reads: CASGNTENIQYF. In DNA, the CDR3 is TGTGCCAGCGGGAACACCGAAAACATTCAGTACTTC.

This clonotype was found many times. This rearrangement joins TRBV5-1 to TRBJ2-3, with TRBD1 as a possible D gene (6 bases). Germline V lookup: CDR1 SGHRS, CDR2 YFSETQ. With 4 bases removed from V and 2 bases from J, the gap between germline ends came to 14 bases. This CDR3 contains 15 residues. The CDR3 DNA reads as TGCGCCAGCAGCGACGGACAGAGTATCACAGATACGCAGTATTTT. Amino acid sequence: CASSDGQSITDTQYF. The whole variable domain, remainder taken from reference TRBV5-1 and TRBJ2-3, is KAGVTQTPRYLIKTRGQQVTLSCSPISGHRSVSWYQQTPGQGLQFLFEYFSETQRNKGNFPGRFSGRQFSNSRSEMNVSTLELGDSALYLCASSDGQSITDTQYFGPGTRLTVL.

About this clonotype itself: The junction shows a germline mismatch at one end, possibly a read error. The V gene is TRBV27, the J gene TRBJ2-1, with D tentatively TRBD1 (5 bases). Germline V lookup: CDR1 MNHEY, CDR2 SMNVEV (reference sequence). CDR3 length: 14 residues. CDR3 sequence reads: CVSSLTTAYNEQFF. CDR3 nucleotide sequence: TGTGTCAGCAGTCTTACGACAGCGTACAATGAGCAGTTCTTC.

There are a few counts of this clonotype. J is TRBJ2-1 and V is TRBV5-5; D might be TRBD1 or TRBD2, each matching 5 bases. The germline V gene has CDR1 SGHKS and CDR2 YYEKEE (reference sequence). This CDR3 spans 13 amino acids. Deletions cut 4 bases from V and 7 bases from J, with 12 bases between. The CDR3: CASSPRGRNEQFF. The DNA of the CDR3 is TGTGCCAGCAGCCCCCGGGGCCGAAATGAGCAGTTCTTC.

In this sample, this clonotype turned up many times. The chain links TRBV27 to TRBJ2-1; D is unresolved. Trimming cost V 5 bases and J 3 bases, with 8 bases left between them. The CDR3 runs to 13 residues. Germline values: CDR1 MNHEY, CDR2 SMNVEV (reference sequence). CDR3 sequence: CASSRTDYNEQFF. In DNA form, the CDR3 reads TGTGCCAGCAGTCGCACAGACTACAATGAGCAGTTCTTC.